This TCR beta chain was recovered during a study of shared clonotypes between healthy human individuals. The study, taken as a whole, reports: Represented diversity, genetic and exposure-history alike, was limited by few donors.

The CDR3 is made up of 13 amino acids. With 4 bases clipped from V and 13 bases from J, the junction kept 13 bases outside the gene matches. The germline CDR1 and CDR2 sequences are SGHRS and YFSETQ. TCRdb's copy holds only in-frame clones and misses some; the assay was immunoSEQ multiplex PCR. In the table there are about 680,000 clones, about two thirds of which are singletons. This clone was seen a handful of times. Its antigen remains unidentified. The V and J genes are TRBV5-1 and TRBJ2-7; the match to TRBD1 covers 8 bases. Input material: memory CD4+ T cells sorted from blood. Noted subset: CD45RA-negative fraction. This clonotype was sampled from a woman in her 30s in good health. In DNA, the CDR3 is TGCGCCAGCAGCCTAGGACAGGGAGCGACGTCTTACTTC. Translated: CASSLGQGATSYF.